Listed below are T cell receptor beta chains from one sample, sequenced in a study of beta chain features in type 1 diabetes. Sequencing was performed with immunoSEQ multiplex PCR; in TCRdb, only in-frame clones are kept and a portion is missing. This sample carries about 650,000 clones, roughly an eighth of them seen once, and the ten largest clones take around 0.12%. The sequenced sample was naive CD4+ T cells from blood. The receptors here all came from a young man with type 1 diabetes. Each CDR3 is given with its conserved first and last residue. Each record gives: D gene, clone size, J gene, V gene, CDR3 protein, CDR3 DNA. A D gene is named only where the DNA matches it firmly. Size tells how often a clone was seen (once, few, many) or the class of an expanded clone, and some rows leave it out.

d_gene: -
abundance: -
j_gene: TRBJ2-7
v_gene: TRBV9
CDR3aa: CASSAGTATYEQYF
CDR3nt: TGTGCCAGCAGCGCCGGGACCGCGACGTACGAGCAGTACTTC

d_gene: -
abundance: few
j_gene: TRBJ2-1
v_gene: TRBV19
CDR3aa: CASSTDRLNEQFF
CDR3nt: TGTGCCAGTAGTACGGACAGACTGAATGAGCAGTTCTTC

d_gene: -
abundance: -
j_gene: TRBJ2-2
v_gene: TRBV29-1
CDR3aa: CSVEVGRTFHTGELFF
CDR3nt: TGCAGCGTTGAGGTGGGGAGGACTTTTCACACCGGGGAGCTGTTTTTT

d_gene: TRBD2
abundance: few
j_gene: TRBJ2-3
v_gene: TRBV4-2
CDR3aa: CASSQEPGTSLDTQYF
CDR3nt: TGTGCCAGCAGCCAAGAACCCGGGACTAGCTTAGATACGCAGTATTTT

d_gene: -
abundance: -
j_gene: TRBJ2-6
v_gene: TRBV5-1
CDR3aa: CASSLGSGANVLTF
CDR3nt: TGCGCCAGCAGCTTGGGATCTGGGGCCAACGTCCTGACTTTC

d_gene: -
abundance: -
j_gene: TRBJ2-3
v_gene: TRBV29-1
CDR3aa: CSVDTGPDTQYF
CDR3nt: TGCAGCGTTGACACAGGGCCAGATACGCAGTATTTT

d_gene: -
abundance: -
j_gene: TRBJ1-1
v_gene: TRBV9
CDR3aa: CASSVEGSGNTEAFF
CDR3nt: TGTGCCAGCAGCGTAGAGGGATCGGGGAACACTGAAGCTTTCTTT

d_gene: TRBD1
abundance: -
j_gene: TRBJ2-6
v_gene: TRBV2
CDR3aa: CASSISGTGTYSGANVLTF
CDR3nt: TGTGCCAGCAGTATTTCCGGGACAGGTACCTACTCTGGGGCCAACGTCCTGACTTTC

d_gene: -
abundance: -
j_gene: TRBJ2-5
v_gene: TRBV9
CDR3aa: CASSVSGQETQYF
CDR3nt: TGTGCCAGCAGCGTTAGCGGCCAAGAGACCCAGTACTTC

d_gene: TRBD1
abundance: -
j_gene: TRBJ1-6
v_gene: TRBV7-8
CDR3aa: CASSLGQGGNSPLHF
CDR3nt: TGTGCCAGCAGCTTGGGACAGGGTGGAAATTCACCCCTCCACTTT

d_gene: -
abundance: -
j_gene: TRBJ2-7
v_gene: TRBV5-1
CDR3aa: CASSLDFYEQYF
CDR3nt: TGCGCCAGCAGCTTGGATTTCTACGAGCAGTACTTC

d_gene: TRBD2
abundance: few
j_gene: TRBJ2-5
v_gene: TRBV14
CDR3aa: CASSPLAGDNQETQYF
CDR3nt: TGTGCCAGCAGCCCCCTAGCGGGGGACAACCAAGAGACCCAGTACTTC

d_gene: TRBD1
abundance: -
j_gene: TRBJ2-1
v_gene: TRBV4-1
CDR3aa: CASSQLGTGYNEQFF
CDR3nt: TGCGCCAGCAGCCAACTAGGGACAGGTTACAATGAGCAGTTCTTC

d_gene: -
abundance: -
j_gene: TRBJ1-1
v_gene: TRBV4-3
CDR3aa: CASSQGAGNTEAFF
CDR3nt: TGCGCCAGCAGCCAAGGGGCAGGGAACACTGAAGCTTTCTTT

d_gene: -
abundance: few
j_gene: TRBJ2-7
v_gene: TRBV6-6
CDR3aa: CASSTRAEQYF
CDR3nt: TGTGCCAGCAGCACGAGAGCGGAGCAGTACTTC

d_gene: -
abundance: few
j_gene: TRBJ2-5
v_gene: TRBV7-2
CDR3aa: CASSLLRAQYF
CDR3nt: TGTGCCAGCAGCTTATTGCGGGCCCAGTACTTC

d_gene: TRBD1
abundance: few
j_gene: TRBJ1-4
v_gene: TRBV4-3
CDR3aa: CASSQGQGHEKLFF
CDR3nt: TGCGCCAGCAGCCAAGGACAGGGACATGAAAAACTGTTTTTT

d_gene: TRBD2
abundance: few
j_gene: TRBJ2-3
v_gene: TRBV9
CDR3aa: CASSVRTSGGDTQYF
CDR3nt: TGTGCCAGCAGCGTCCGGACTAGCGGAGGAGATACGCAGTATTTT